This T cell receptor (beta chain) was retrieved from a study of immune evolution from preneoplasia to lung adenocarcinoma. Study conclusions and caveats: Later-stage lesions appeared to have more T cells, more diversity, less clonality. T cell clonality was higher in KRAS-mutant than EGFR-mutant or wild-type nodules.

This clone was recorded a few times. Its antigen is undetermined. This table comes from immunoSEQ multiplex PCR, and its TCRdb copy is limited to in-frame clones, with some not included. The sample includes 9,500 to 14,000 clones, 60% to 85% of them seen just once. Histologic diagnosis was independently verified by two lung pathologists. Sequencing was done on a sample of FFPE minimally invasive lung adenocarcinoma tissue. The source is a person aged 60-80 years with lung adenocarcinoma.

CDR3 amino acids: CASSPRQPPYEQYF. The DNA for the CDR3 is TGTGCCAGCAGCCCCCGACAGCCCCCCTACGAGCAGTACTTC. The rearrangement joins TRBV6-5 to TRBJ2-7, with D possibly TRBD1 on 5 matching bases. Germline V gene data show CDR1 as MNHEY and CDR2 as SVGAGI. The CDR3 sequence is 14 residues long. Trimming removed 6 bases at V and 2 bases at J, with 14 bases between.